The clone carrying this T cell receptor beta chain was seen many times. Its matching antigen is unknown. This sample stems from a study of T cells in Graves' hyperthyroidism and ophthalmopathy. Study-level background: Prior to any treatment, at the point of initial diagnosis, peripheral blood was collected. General study results and limits: The model's output predicted ophthalmopathy at a median of around 7 months prior to onset.

Amplified TCR beta CDR3 regions came from RNA transcripts. A first-round RT-PCR of the TCR CDR3 used the HTBI primer set. TCRdb re-analysed the multiplex PCR reads in MiXCR, keeping a single row per CDR3 protein. The data show under 400,000 distinct CDR3 sequences, about a sixth seen once. The V gene's germline CDR1 is SQVTM and CDR2 ANQGSEA. This CDR3 has 16 amino acids. V was shortened by 1 base and J by 1 base, with 16 bases between the two germline ends. It was uncontrolled infection, other autoimmune disease, pregnancy or lactation that excluded patients. PBMCs were sourced from roughly 10 ml fresh peripheral blood.

The gene calls are TRBV29-1 and TRBJ1-2; weak D call: TRBD1 (5 bases). The sample was blood. The source is a woman between 35 and 50 years old with Graves' ophthalmopathy. The CDR3 bases are TGCAGCGTTGAAGGCCGGATGGGGGATGGTAACTATGGCTACACCTTC. Its translation is CSVEGRMGDGNYGYTF.